Sequencing of this TCR beta chain was carried out in a study of vaccination effects on CD4 cells after COVID-19. Whole-study findings and limits: Healthy vaccinees had only 1 of 255 vaccine-induced clones cross-react with common cold coronaviruses.

The CDR3 is made up of 14 amino acids. Germline CDR1 reads SGHRS; CDR2 reads YFSETQ. V was pared by 4 bases and J by 8 bases, with 8 bases of the junction left unmatched. Clones were sequenced by immunoSEQ multiplex PCR, and TCRdb holds only the in-frame ones, with some missing. The sample contains about 28,000 clones, less than 75% of which appear only once. Ahead of sequencing, the ViraFEST assay grew antigen-specific CD4+ T cells using viral peptide pools. Once cultured for approximately ten days, the cells underwent separation to obtain CD4+ T cells. Either the mRNA-1273 or the BNT162b2 vaccine was given to participants as two doses. Comment on this clone: The antigen remains undetermined.

The TCR comes from a human donor who received a COVID-19 vaccine. The genes are TRBV5-1 and TRBJ1-4; TRBD1 matches at 7 bases. Sequencing used CD4+ T cells from PBMCs cultured with HCoV-NL63 spike peptides, obtained after COVID-19 vaccination. CDR3 amino acids: CASSTERGGEKLFF. CDR3 DNA sequence: TGCGCCAGCAGCACCGAGCGAGGGGGCGAAAAACTGTTTTTT.